The 28 T cell receptor beta chains reported below all come from one sample, sequenced in a study of blood T cells in healthy people across ages. Alongside a J-beta primer mix, a sample-barcoded 5' primer served in a second PCR lasting roughly 7 to 11 cycles. TCRdb reprocessed the 5' RACE reads with MiXCR, giving one entry per CDR3 protein. The data contain 870,000 or so distinct CDR3 sequences, about 28% of them singletons. Sequences were obtained from blood. The source is an elderly woman in good health.

This clonotype was seen only once. The chain combines TRBV6-5 with TRBJ2-3, with TRBD2 matching 7 bases. V shed 5 bases, J shed 5 bases, and the junction held 10 bases outside the gene matches. The CDR3 consists of 15 residues. CDR1 is MNHEY and CDR2 is SVGAGI in the germline V gene. The CDR3, as DNA: TGTGCCAGCAGTATCGGCGGGAGCCAAGTAGATACGCAGTATTTT. Residues: CASSIGGSQVDTQYF.

To note about this clonotype: Being one base from a much bigger clone, this may be a read error. The rearrangement links TRBV5-1 to TRBJ2-4; 9 positions match TRBD1. This CDR3 is 14 amino acids long. The J segment lost 13 bases and the V segment lost 1 base, leaving 9 bases of the junction unmatched. Germline assignment: CDR1 SGHRS and CDR2 YFSETQ. The CDR3 reads CASSLNTGGDEQYF. The CDR3 region has the DNA TGCGCCAGCAGCTTGAATACAGGGGGCGATGAGCAGTACTTC.

This chain uses TRBV2 with TRBJ2-3; maybe TRBD1 (6 bases). V was pared by 2 bases and J by 5 bases, with 11 bases between. This CDR3 comprises 14 residues. Germline loops: CDR1 SNHLY, CDR2 FYNNEI. The DNA of the CDR3 is TGTGCCAGCAGTGAATACAGGGTGGGAGATACGCAGTATTTT. Amino acids: CASSEYRVGDTQYF.

This clonotype was observed a few times. Since a much larger clone is just one base distant, this may be a read error. This chain links TRBV29-1 with TRBJ1-5; possibly TRBD1 for D (6 bases). CDR3 length equals 14 residues. Germline V CDR1 and CDR2: SQVTM, ANQGSEA. The germline V and J ends were trimmed by 4 bases and 3 bases, with 13 bases remaining between them. CDR3 coding DNA: TGCAGCGTTGCGGTAGGGGGAAACAATCAGCCCCAGCATTTT. This translates into CSVAVGGNNQPQHF.

This clonotype was observed at least ten times. V and J are TRBV7-9 and TRBJ2-1; D is possibly TRBD2 (5 bases). Germline CDR1 SEHNR, CDR2 FQNEAQ (reference sequence). CDR3 length equals 16 residues. Trimming cost V 3 bases and J 5 bases, with 17 bases left between them. In nucleotides, the CDR3 is TGTGCCAGCAGCTTGAAACCCCAGTTAGCGCACAATGAGCAGTTCTTC. Protein: CASSLKPQLAHNEQFF.

Only a few counts were recorded for this clonotype. The rearrangement links TRBV11-1 to TRBJ1-4, with D unclear. The CDR3 length is 14 residues. The germline gives CDR1 SGHAT, CDR2 FQDESV (reference sequence). V shed 5 bases and J shed 0 bases, with 7 bases lying between them. In nucleotides, the CDR3 is TGTGCCAGCAGCGTCCAACCAACTAATGAAAAACTGTTTTTT. Its protein product is CASSVQPTNEKLFF.

This clonotype has just a few counts. This may be a read error: a much more frequent sequence differs by one nucleotide. The rearrangement uses TRBV12-3 or TRBV12-4 and TRBJ2-7, with 8 bases identical to TRBD1. The CDR3 runs 14 residues. The CDR3 sequence is CASSISDRGYERYF. CDR3 coding DNA: TGTGCCAGCAGCATATCCGACAGGGGATACGAGCGGTACTTC.

V and J are TRBV10-3 and TRBJ2-2, with 9 bases lining up with TRBD2. CDR3 length: 18 residues. Germline trimming cut 3 bases from V and 0 bases from J; bases unmatched to any gene: 8. Looked up from germline, CDR1 is ENHRY and CDR2 is SYGVKD. The CDR3 loop reads CAISESLAGPANTGELFF. The CDR3 coding sequence is TGTGCCATCAGTGAAAGTCTAGCGGGACCAGCGAACACCGGGGAGCTGTTTTTT.

This chain connects TRBV3-1 to TRBJ2-3; 10 nucleotides agree with TRBD2. After removal of 1 base from V and 6 bases from J, the junction contained 7 bases not matched to a gene. Germline CDR1 LGHDT, CDR2 YNNKEL (reference sequence). The CDR3 extends over 16 amino acids. For the CDR3, the DNA is TGTGCCAGCAGCCAAGGGGTAGCGGGGGGCCCCGATACGCAGTATTTT. It translates to CASSQGVAGGPDTQYF.

This clonotype was seen ten or more times. The V gene is TRBV21-1, the J gene TRBJ2-7; TRBD1 is the table's D call and was not checked against the DNA. TRBV21-1 is a pseudogene segment. There are 12 residues in the CDR3. The CDR3 DNA reads as TGTGCCAGCAGTGGACAGGGTGGCGAGCAGTACTTC. Protein: CASSGQGGEQYF.

This clonotype has ten or more counts. This sequence joins TRBV27 and TRBJ1-2, with D unresolved. The CDR3 sequence is 13 residues long. Looked up from germline, CDR1 is MNHEY and CDR2 is SMNVEV (reference sequence). The ends were cut back, 8 bases at V and 2 bases at J, with 12 bases in the middle. Written as DNA, the CDR3 is TGTGCCAGCTCTAACACGGCCAACTATGGCTACACCTTC. Amino acids: CASSNTANYGYTF.

Ten or more counts support this clonotype. This chain uses TRBV6-2 or TRBV6-3 with TRBJ2-3; D may be TRBD1 (5 bases). V lost 6 bases and J 1 base, leaving 17 bases between the germline ends. Germline loops: CDR1 MNHEY, CDR2 SVGEGT. This CDR3 is 16 amino acids long. Written as DNA, the CDR3 is TGTGCCAGCAGGGGGCGGTTCCAGAAGGGCACAGATACGCAGTATTTT. As protein: CASRGRFQKGTDTQYF.

Many counts were recorded for this clonotype. V and J are TRBV3-1 and TRBJ2-1; D is undetermined. CDR1 and CDR2 (germline): LGHDT, YNNKEL (reference sequence). CDR3 length: 11 amino acids. V dropped 1 base and J dropped 8 bases, with 3 bases sitting between them. CDR3 sequence (DNA): TGTGCCAGCAGCCAAGTGGATGAGCAGTTCTTC. Protein sequence: CASSQVDEQFF.

This clonotype showed up just a few times. The chain recombines TRBV7-2 with TRBJ2-1, with D possibly being TRBD1 or TRBD2 (5 bases each). V gave up 3 bases and J gave up 6 bases, with 9 bases separating them. Germline CDR1 reads SGHTA; CDR2 reads FQGNSA. This CDR3 is built from 13 residues. DNA for the CDR3: TGTGCCAGCAGCTTCGCCGGGACCAATGAGCAGTTCTTC. Its translation: CASSFAGTNEQFF.

The table lists this clonotype with many counts. The chain combines TRBV5-1 with TRBJ2-1; TRBD1 might be the D (6 bases). Looked up from germline, CDR1 is SGHRS and CDR2 is YFSETQ. Trimming removed 5 bases from V and 0 bases from J, with 21 bases in between. There are 18 residues in the CDR3. CDR3 sequence: CASRARGTGFSSYNEQFF. As DNA, the CDR3 is TGCGCCAGCAGAGCTAGGGGTACAGGGTTCAGCTCCTACAATGAGCAGTTCTTC.

Only a few counts were recorded for this clonotype. This may come from a read error, since a much larger clone is one base off. J is TRBJ2-1 and V is TRBV7-2; D gene uncertain. CDR3 length: 14 amino acids. Trimming shortened V by 1 base and J by 4 bases, and 8 bases separated the two germline ends. The germline V gene encodes CDR1 SGHTA and CDR2 FQGNSA. CDR3: CASSLVGGYNEQFF. For the CDR3, the DNA is TGTGCCAGCAGCTTAGTTGGCGGTTACAATGAGCAGTTCTTC.

This chain links TRBV6-2 or TRBV6-3 with TRBJ1-4, with 7 bases matching TRBD1. The CDR3 is made up of 16 amino acids. V lost 6 bases to trimming and J lost 7 bases; unmatched junction nucleotides: 14. Germline loops: CDR1 MNHEY, CDR2 SVGEGT. The CDR3 DNA reads as TGTGCCAGCAGCCCCCGGATCGACAGGGTTGCTGAAAAACTGTTTTTT. Residues: CASSPRIDRVAEKLFF.

The chain links TRBV30 to TRBJ2-7, with D perhaps TRBD2 (5 bases). The ends were cut back, 0 bases at V and 7 bases at J, with 7 bases in the middle. This CDR3 is built from 11 residues. Per germline, CDR1 GTSNPN and CDR2 SVGIG (reference sequence). CDR3 coding DNA: TGTGCCTGGAGTGTCCGGGATGAGCAGTACTTC. Translating it yields CAWSVRDEQYF.

The CDR3 reads CASSRPQRGGCNEQFF. CDR3 DNA sequence: TGTGCCAGCAGCCGGCCCCAGCGGGGGGGCTGCAACGAGCAGTTCTTC. The gene calls are TRBV7-2 and TRBJ2-1; the match to TRBD2 covers 10 bases. J gave up 10 bases and V 5 bases, and 14 bases lay outside the gene matches. The CDR3 is made up of 16 amino acids. CDR1 is SGHTA and CDR2 is FQGNSA in the germline V gene.

This clonotype was observed many times. The chain employs TRBV7-2 and TRBJ1-5; TRBD1 might be the D (6 bases). Germline V gene sequence: CDR1 SGHTA, CDR2 FQGNSA. The V end lost 8 bases, the J end lost 0 bases, and 17 bases lay between the germline ends. The CDR3 is made up of 16 amino acids. In DNA form, the CDR3 reads TGTGCCAGCCTAGAGGGGGGAGTCGCTAGCAATCAGCCCCAGCATTTT. Its protein product is CASLEGGVASNQPQHF. Combining the CDR3 with reference TRBV7-2 and TRBJ1-5 gives the whole variable domain GAGVSQSPSNKVTEKGKDVELRCDPISGHTALYWYRQSLGQGLEFLIYFQGNSAPDKSGLPSDRFSAERTGGSVSTLTIQRTQQEDSAVYLCASLEGGVASNQPQHFGDGTRLSIL.

This clonotype occurred once. This may stem from a read error, because a much larger clone lies one nucleotide away. The J gene is TRBJ2-5, the V gene TRBV7-2, with TRBD1 matching over 7 bases. The J call may not be correct, given that the DNA end is closer to TRBJ2-7. CDR3 length: 14 amino acids. Per germline, CDR1 SGHTA and CDR2 FQGNSA. The CDR3 is CVSSLLQGPHEQYF. In nucleotides, the CDR3 is TGTGTCAGCAGCTTATTACAGGGGCCCCACGAGCAGTACTTC.

A word on this clonotype: A much larger clonotype is one base distant, so this may be a read error. The chain is built from TRBV7-2 and TRBJ2-1; weak D call: TRBD1 (5 bases). Trimming took 6 bases from V and 13 from J, leaving 22 bases between them. The CDR3 runs 14 residues. Germline V gives CDR1 SGHTA, CDR2 FQGNSA. This CDR3 reads CASRQWTPQETQFF. In DNA form, the CDR3 reads TGTGCCAGCAGACAATGGACACCCCAAGAGACCCAGTTCTTC.

This clonotype came up many times. In DNA, the CDR3 is TGCGCCAGCGGCATTGGGGGACTAGCCAAAAACATTCAGTACTTC. Residues: CASGIGGLAKNIQYF. The chain links TRBV5-1 to TRBJ2-4; maybe TRBD2 (6 bases). Trimming left V 7 bases short and J 0 bases short, with 14 bases between. This CDR3 has 15 amino acids. CDR1 SGHRS and CDR2 YFSETQ come from the germline V gene.

This clonotype was seen ten or more times. This chain joins TRBV5-1 and TRBJ1-5; no clear D gene. Germline V gene sequence: CDR1 SGHRS, CDR2 YFSETQ. V was trimmed by 0 bases and J by 4 bases, leaving 8 bases between them. CDR3 size: 14 residues. CDR3: CASSLDGVNQPQHF. CDR3 DNA sequence: TGCGCCAGCAGCTTGGATGGGGTGAATCAGCCCCAGCATTTT.

The chain recombines TRBV7-3 with TRBJ2-3; 9 nucleotides line up with TRBD1. The V gene's germline CDR1 is SGHTA and CDR2 FQGTGA. This CDR3 is 15 amino acids long. Unmatched junction bases numbered 10, after V lost 5 bases and J lost 7 bases. The CDR3 coding sequence is TGTGCCAGCAGCCAAACAGGGGGCTCGAGTAATACGCAGTATTTT. It is translated as CASSQTGGSSNTQYF.

This clonotype was observed a handful of times. This sequence joins TRBV18 and TRBJ1-1, with unresolved D. Trimming removed 6 bases at V and 1 base at J, with 12 bases between. The germline gives CDR1 KGHSH, CDR2 LQKENI. This CDR3 is built from 14 residues. In DNA form, the CDR3 reads TGTGCCAGCTCCCACCAAGAGGGGAACACTGAAGCTTTCTTT. Translation gives CASSHQEGNTEAFF.

Comment on this clonotype: A much larger clone lies one base from this, so it may be a read error. The chain links TRBV10-3 to TRBJ1-2; TRBD1 is a possible D gene (5 bases). The CDR3 is 13 amino acids. From germline, CDR1 is ENHRY and CDR2 SYGVKD. Trimming took off 3 bases at V and 8 bases at J, with 13 bases between the two ends. CDR3 in DNA: TGTGCCATCAGTGAAGGCAGGGTGGAAGGCTACACCTTC. This encodes CAISEGRVEGYTF.

This clonotype was seen more than once but under ten times. This could be a read error, since a much larger clone is one nucleotide away. The chain couples TRBV4-3 to TRBJ2-5, with D unclear. The CDR3 sequence is 11 residues long. Germline assignment: CDR1 LGHNA and CDR2 YSLEER. V dropped 1 base and J dropped 11 bases, with 8 bases sitting between them. This CDR3 reads CASSQGGDQYF. CDR3 coding DNA: TGCGCCAGCAGCCAAGGGGGTGATCAGTACTTC.